One TCR beta chain is described in this entry. No cognate antigen has been identified for it. The input lacks base qualities; no much larger clone sits a single base away. This entry is derived from a study of blood T cell repertoires in COVID-19 (dated by TCRdb to the early 2020s). Some background on the complete study: Samples covering the acute and convalescent phases of COVID-19 were provided by collaborators in the United States, Italy and Spain. Nearly every sample came with metadata listing a de-identified subject ID, COVID-19 status, age in years and sex. The material from the prospective study consisted of cDNA or gDNA derived from T cells, B-cell-depleted T cells, or PBMCs. The dataset comprised deeply sampled blood TCRbeta repertoires from subjects exposed to, actively infected with, or recovered from COVID-19. Where available, HLA class I and class II types were obtained from metadata supplied by the sample provider rather than from assay-based typing. Samples came from the ongoing ImmuneRACE study (first 160 participants) plus 1,254 subjects from 6 global collaborators. The repertoires were made available in a free public database intended to serve as a resource for research on the immune response to SARS-CoV-2. The investigation overall reported the following: Clinical and demographic metadata were provided uncurated, with the amount varying by source and participant.

Via the germline V gene, CDR1 is KGHSH and CDR2 LQKENI. From the cysteine up to the phenylalanine, the CDR3 has a length of 18 residues. CDR3 DNA only is kept here, 54 bases in frame from base 1. Germline trimming amounts to 5 bases on V and 3 bases on J, with 12 as the count of junction bases outside the gene matches. At one collaborating source in Seattle, patients were enrolled during active infection and were followed longitudinally through the course of disease. The collaborating institutions used their own protocols to collect whole blood in K2EDTA tubes. Collaborator samples were shipped for TCRbeta analysis as frozen whole blood, isolated PBMCs, or DNA extracted from either sample type. TCRbeta CDR3 regions were amplified from genomic DNA using the immunoSEQ Assay, a bias-controlled multiplex PCR. The authors processed their data as follows. The number of nucleated cells in each sample was estimated from the amplification of reference gene primers within the assay. To quantify the absolute abundance of each unique TCRbeta CDR3 rearrangement, sequence reads were collapsed and filtered. For each sample, productive Simpson clonality was calculated as the square root of Simpson's diversity index across productive rearrangements. Here the immuneACCESS table is served through TCRdb, limited to in-frame sequences with V and J called. Missing clones are a known gap in these copies; in checked studies unresolved V genes cover under half, and the rest lacks a known reason. The D gene and trimming were derived from the DNA, and the V and J assignments and clone size from that table. The sample table shows about 160,000 clones, and 75% to 85% are seen once. Of the sample, 8.1% is held by the ten largest clones.

This sequence originates from a woman between 55 and 75 years old with COVID-19, enrolled during active disease. Sequencing input: peripheral blood. The chain joins TRBV18 to TRBJ1-3, and 11 junctional nucleotides match TRBD1. The CDR3 protein sequence reads: CASSSRGQGASIGNTIYF. Here is the DNA: TGTGCCAGCTCATCCCGAGGACAGGGGGCTTCAATTGGAAACACCATATATTTT.